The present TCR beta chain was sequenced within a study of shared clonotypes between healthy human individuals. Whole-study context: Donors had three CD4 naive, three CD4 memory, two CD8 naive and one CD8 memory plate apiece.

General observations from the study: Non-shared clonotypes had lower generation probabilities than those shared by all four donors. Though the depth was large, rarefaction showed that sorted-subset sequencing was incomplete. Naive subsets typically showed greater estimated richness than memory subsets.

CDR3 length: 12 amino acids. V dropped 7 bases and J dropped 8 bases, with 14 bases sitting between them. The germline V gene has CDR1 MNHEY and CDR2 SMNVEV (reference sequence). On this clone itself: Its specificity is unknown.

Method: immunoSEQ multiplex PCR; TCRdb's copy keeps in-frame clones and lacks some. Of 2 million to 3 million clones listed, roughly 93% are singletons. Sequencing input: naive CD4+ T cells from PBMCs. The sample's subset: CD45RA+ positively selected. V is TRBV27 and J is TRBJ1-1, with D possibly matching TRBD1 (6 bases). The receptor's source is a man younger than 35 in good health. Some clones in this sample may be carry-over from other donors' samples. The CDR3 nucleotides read TGTGCCAGCAACGCAGCCAGGGGAGAAGCTTTCTTT. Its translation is CASNAARGEAFF.